This T cell receptor beta chain derives from a study of cytomegalovirus exposure and HLA in healthy donors. Study at large: Sequencing of around 200 million T cells in an earlier analysis found about 120 million unique TCR beta sequences. The study, taken as a whole, reports: Earlier results showed most TCR beta V segments being productive about 87% or about 30% of the time.

The CDR3 consists of 14 residues. CDR1 SQVTM and CDR2 ANQGSEA come from the germline V gene. The V and J ends lost 1 base and 4 bases, in that order; junction bases with no gene match: 5. A remark on this clone: Its antigen is still unknown.

Amplification used 60 Vbeta primers and 13 Jbeta primers. How the authors handled the data: Around 11 million shared chains were among approximately 87 million unique TCR beta chains counted in a later analysis. Produced via immunoSEQ multiplex PCR; TCRdb's table is partial and in-frame only. V and J calls and clone size are copied from that table; D and trimming were computed from the DNA. The table has over 150,000 clones, 80% to 90% seen once; the top ten hold 7%. The sequenced material came from PBMCs. The receptor's source is a woman between 25 and 40 years old in good health and CMV-seropositive. The chain couples TRBV29-1 to TRBJ2-5, with TRBD2 identical over 8 bases. CDR3 DNA: TGCAGCGTTGAAGGGGGACTAGGAGTAGAGACCCAGTACTTC. Residues: CSVEGGLGVETQYF.